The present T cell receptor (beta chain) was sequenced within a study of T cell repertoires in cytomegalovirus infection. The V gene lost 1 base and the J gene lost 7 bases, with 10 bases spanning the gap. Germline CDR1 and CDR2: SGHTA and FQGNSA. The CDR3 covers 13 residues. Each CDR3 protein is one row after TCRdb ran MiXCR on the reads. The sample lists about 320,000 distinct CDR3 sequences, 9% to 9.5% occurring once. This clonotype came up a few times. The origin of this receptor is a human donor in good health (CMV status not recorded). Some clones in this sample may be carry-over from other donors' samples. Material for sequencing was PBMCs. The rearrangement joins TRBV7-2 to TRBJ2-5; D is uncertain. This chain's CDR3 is CASSLESLGTQYF. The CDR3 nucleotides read TGTGCCAGCAGCTTAGAGAGCCTGGGGACCCAGTACTTC.